A selection of T cell receptor beta chains follows, all from one sample in a study of metastatic and nonmetastatic thyroid tumors. MiXCR re-clonotyped the PCR reads for TCRdb. The table lists about 82,000 clones, approximately 12% of them singletons, with 7% to 10% in the top ten. The sample taken for sequencing was tumor tissue. These receptors came from a female donor with papillary thyroid cancer or a benign thyroid nodule (not recorded which). Some clones in this sample may be carry-over from other donors' samples. CDR3s include the opening cysteine and the closing phenylalanine or tryptophan. The order of the fields is clone size, J gene, V gene, D gene, CDR3 protein, CDR3 DNA. A D gene is named only where the DNA matches it firmly. Size tells how often a clone was seen (once, few, many) or the class of an expanded clone, and some rows leave it out.

clone_size: .
j_call: TRBJ2-7
v_call: TRBV5-1
d_call: TRBD1
cdr3_aa: CASSSGTGVSYEKYF
cdr3_nt: TGCGCCAGCAGCTCCGGGACAGGGGTATCATACGAGAAGTACTTC

clone_size: many
j_call: TRBJ2-3
v_call: TRBV9
d_call: .
cdr3_aa: CASSVAGDTQYF
cdr3_nt: TGTGCCAGCAGCGTAGCAGGAGATACGCAGTATTTT

clone_size: many
j_call: TRBJ2-1
v_call: TRBV7-2
d_call: TRBD2
cdr3_aa: CASSSPWGTSGINEQFF
cdr3_nt: TGTGCCAGCAGCTCCCCGTGGGGGACTAGCGGGATAAATGAGCAGTTCTTC

clone_size: many
j_call: TRBJ2-7
v_call: TRBV5-1
d_call: .
cdr3_aa: CASSFDRREQYF
cdr3_nt: TGCGCCAGCAGCTTCGATCGGAGGGAGCAGTACTTC

clone_size: .
j_call: TRBJ1-4
v_call: TRBV24-1
d_call: .
cdr3_aa: CATTLPRAHDEKLFF
cdr3_nt: TGTGCCACCACTCTCCCCAGGGCGCATGATGAAAAACTGTTTTTT

clone_size: .
j_call: TRBJ2-2
v_call: TRBV20-1
d_call: .
cdr3_aa: CSARDGLAMGELFF
cdr3_nt: TGCAGTGCTAGAGATGGGCTAGCGATGGGGGAGCTGTTTTTT

clone_size: many
j_call: TRBJ1-2
v_call: TRBV2
d_call: TRBD1
cdr3_aa: CASRARQGAEGYTF
cdr3_nt: TGTGCCAGCAGAGCTAGACAGGGGGCAGAAGGCTACACCTTC

clone_size: many
j_call: TRBJ1-2
v_call: TRBV5-1
d_call: .
cdr3_aa: CASSPEGGVYGYTF
cdr3_nt: TGCGCCAGCAGCCCCGAGGGGGGTGTCTATGGCTACACCTTC

clone_size: many
j_call: TRBJ2-6
v_call: TRBV28
d_call: .
cdr3_aa: CASSQTGTGANVLTF
cdr3_nt: TGTGCCAGCAGCCAAACAGGGACTGGGGCCAACGTCCTGACTTTC

clone_size: many
j_call: TRBJ2-3
v_call: TRBV9
d_call: TRBD1
cdr3_aa: CASSTRQGGTSDTQYF
cdr3_nt: TGTGCCAGCAGCACCCGACAGGGGGGGACATCAGATACGCAGTATTTT

clone_size: many
j_call: TRBJ2-1
v_call: TRBV10-3
d_call: TRBD1
cdr3_aa: CAISEGTVGNEQFF
cdr3_nt: TGTGCCATCAGTGAGGGGACAGTCGGAAATGAGCAGTTCTTC

clone_size: many
j_call: TRBJ1-5
v_call: TRBV30
d_call: .
cdr3_aa: CAWAAGDNQPQHF
cdr3_nt: TGTGCCTGGGCAGCAGGGGACAATCAGCCCCAGCATTTT

clone_size: many
j_call: TRBJ2-7
v_call: TRBV20-1
d_call: .
cdr3_aa: CSASPRDFNYEQYF
cdr3_nt: TGCAGTGCTAGTCCCCGGGACTTTAACTACGAGCAGTACTTC

clone_size: many
j_call: TRBJ2-1
v_call: TRBV6-4
d_call: TRBD2
cdr3_aa: CASSDSGLADWSSYNEQFF
cdr3_nt: TGTGCCAGCAGCGACTCGGGACTAGCGGATTGGAGCTCCTACAATGAGCAGTTCTTC

clone_size: many
j_call: TRBJ1-4
v_call: TRBV5-1
d_call: .
cdr3_aa: CASSPGANEKLFF
cdr3_nt: TGCGCCAGCAGTCCCGGGGCTAATGAAAAACTGTTTTTT

clone_size: .
j_call: TRBJ2-3
v_call: TRBV11-1
d_call: TRBD1
cdr3_aa: CASSSRPGQDITDTQYF
cdr3_nt: TGTGCCAGCAGCAGCCGGCCGGGACAGGACATCACAGATACGCAGTATTTT

clone_size: few
j_call: TRBJ2-4
v_call: TRBV20-1
d_call: .
cdr3_aa: CSASRGDTKNIQYF
cdr3_nt: TGCAGTGCTAGTAGAGGGGATACCAAAAACATTCAGTACTTC

clone_size: many
j_call: TRBJ2-5
v_call: TRBV18
d_call: .
cdr3_aa: CASSLGFQETQYF
cdr3_nt: TGTGCCAGCTCACTGGGCTTCCAAGAGACCCAGTACTTC

clone_size: many
j_call: TRBJ1-4
v_call: TRBV19
d_call: .
cdr3_aa: CASSPRHAYNEKLFF
cdr3_nt: TGTGCCAGTAGTCCCCGACACGCTTATAATGAAAAACTGTTTTTT

clone_size: many
j_call: TRBJ1-5
v_call: TRBV30
d_call: .
cdr3_aa: CAWSLGGRSNQPQHF
cdr3_nt: TGTGCCTGGAGTTTGGGTGGACGGAGCAATCAGCCCCAGCATTTT

clone_size: many
j_call: TRBJ2-7
v_call: TRBV30
d_call: .
cdr3_aa: CAWSVSYEQYF
cdr3_nt: TGTGCCTGGAGTGTTAGCTACGAGCAGTACTTC

clone_size: many
j_call: TRBJ2-7
v_call: TRBV11-2
d_call: TRBD2
cdr3_aa: CASSPLAGGGGEQYF
cdr3_nt: TGTGCCAGCAGCCCACTAGCGGGAGGTGGGGGCGAGCAGTACTTC

clone_size: .
j_call: TRBJ1-1
v_call: TRBV7-9
d_call: .
cdr3_aa: CASSLGGPNTEAFF
cdr3_nt: TGTGCCAGCAGCTTAGGAGGACCGAACACTGAAGCTTTCTTT

clone_size: many
j_call: TRBJ2-5
v_call: TRBV2
d_call: TRBD2
cdr3_aa: CASRWTSGETQYF
cdr3_nt: TGTGCCAGCAGGTGGACTAGCGGCGAGACCCAGTACTTC

clone_size: many
j_call: TRBJ1-2
v_call: TRBV25-1
d_call: .
cdr3_aa: CASSAQEGGYTF
cdr3_nt: TGTGCCAGCAGTGCCCAGGAAGGAGGCTACACCTTC

clone_size: few
j_call: TRBJ2-7
v_call: TRBV20-1
d_call: TRBD2
cdr3_aa: CSASRSGSHDEQYF
cdr3_nt: TGCAGTGCTAGCCGAAGCGGGAGTCATGACGAGCAGTACTTC

clone_size: many
j_call: TRBJ2-5
v_call: TRBV9
d_call: TRBD2
cdr3_aa: CASGGTSIETQYF
cdr3_nt: TGTGCCAGCGGCGGGACTAGCATAGAGACCCAGTACTTC